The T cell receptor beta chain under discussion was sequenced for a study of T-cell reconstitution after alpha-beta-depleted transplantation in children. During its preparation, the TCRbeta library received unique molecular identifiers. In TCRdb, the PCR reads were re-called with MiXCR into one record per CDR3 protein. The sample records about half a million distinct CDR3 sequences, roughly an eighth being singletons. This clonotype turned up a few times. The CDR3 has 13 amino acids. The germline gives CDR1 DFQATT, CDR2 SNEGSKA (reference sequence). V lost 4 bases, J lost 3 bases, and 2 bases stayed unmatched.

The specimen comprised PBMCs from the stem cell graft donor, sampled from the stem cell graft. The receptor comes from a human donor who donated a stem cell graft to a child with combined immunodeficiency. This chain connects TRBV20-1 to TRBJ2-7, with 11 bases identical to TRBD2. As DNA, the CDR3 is TGCAGTGCTATAACTAGCGGGGGCTACGAGCAGTACTTC. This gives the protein CSAITSGGYEQYF.